This T cell receptor (beta chain) was obtained from a study of blood T cell repertoires in COVID-19. Using immunoSEQ multiplex PCR, the repertoire was profiled, and TCRdb retains in-frame clones only, with some absent. The sample consists of 300,000 or so clones, 75% to 90% of them appearing once. The CDR3 runs 20 residues. V lost 4 bases and J lost 1, with 26 bases in between. From germline, CDR1 is LGHNA and CDR2 YNFKEQ. This sequence joins TRBV4-2 and TRBJ1-5, with D possibly matching TRBD1 (5 bases). What was sequenced was peripheral blood. This clonotype was sampled from a woman aged 40-49 years with acute or convalescent COVID-19. The CDR3 is CASSLLTGPINSGSNQPQHF. The CDR3, as DNA: TGTGCCAGCAGCCTACTAACAGGCCCCATTAATTCCGGGAGCAATCAGCCCCAGCATTTT.